The 28 T cell receptor beta chains given below trace back to one sample, sequenced in a study of cytomegalovirus exposure and HLA in healthy donors (dated by TCRdb to about 2017). The library was made by the immunoSEQ multiplex PCR assay. A mixture of 60 forward primers for TCR Vbeta segments and 13 reverse primers for TCR Jbeta segments was used in the multiplex PCR. TCRdb obtained this table from immuneACCESS and retained in-frame rearrangements with V and J assigned. These tables miss some clones; where compared with another copy, unresolved V genes account for less than half of the shortfall, and the remainder is unexplained. The sample's clone listing holds about 160,000 clones. Roughly 2% of the sample belongs to the ten largest clones. Sequencing was performed on PBMCs. All receptors derive from a man aged 25-45 years in good health and CMV-seronegative.

The chain uses TRBV5-1 and TRBJ1-1; 9 nucleotides align to TRBD1. The CDR3 runs to 19 residues. V gave up 0 bases and J gave up 0 bases; unmatched junction bases: 12. The germline CDR1 and CDR2 sequences are SGHRS and YFSETQ. DNA of the CDR3: TGCGCCAGCAGCTTGGCCCGGGGGACCGGACAGGGGCTGAACACTGAAGCTTTCTTT. It encodes CASSLARGTGQGLNTEAFF.

The chain is built from TRBV5-1 and TRBJ1-2, with 7 bases fitting TRBD1. V trimming: 4 bases; J trimming: 6 bases; junction bases outside the gene matches: 15. Germline V CDR1 and CDR2: SGHRS, YFSETQ. The CDR3 length is 16 residues. The CDR3 DNA sequence: TGCGCCAGCAGCGCTACAGGGGAGAACTATGCCGATGGCTACACCTTC. This translates into CASSATGENYADGYTF.

V usage is TRBV29-1 and J usage is TRBJ2-5, with D possibly matching TRBD1 (6 bases). CDR3 length equals 12 residues. Per the germline V gene, CDR1 is SQVTM and CDR2 is ANQGSEA. V shed 6 bases and J shed 5 bases, with 13 bases lying between them. CDR3: CSVNRVEETQYF. In DNA, the CDR3 is TGCAGCGTGAACAGGGTGGAGGAGACCCAGTACTTC.

A word on this clone: Other DNA sequences from this sample encode an identical CDR3 as well. The chain joins TRBV19 to TRBJ2-3; D gene uncertain. Trimming pared 1 base from V and 5 bases from J, leaving 4 bases between. Looked up from germline, CDR1 is LNHDA and CDR2 is SQIVND (reference sequence). The CDR3 spans 12 residues. The CDR3 DNA follows: TGTGCCAGTAGTATAGGAGGAGATACGCAGTATTTT. Translation gives CASSIGGDTQYF. Combining the CDR3 with reference TRBV19 and TRBJ2-3 gives the whole variable domain DGGITQSPKYLFRKEGQNVTLSCEQNLNHDAMYWYRQDPGQGLRLIYYSQIVNDFQKGDIAEGYSVSREKKESFPLTVTSAQKNPTAFYLCASSIGGDTQYFGPGTRLTVL.

As concerns this clone: A junction boundary mismatches the germline segment, possibly from a read error. The chain joins TRBV7-2 to TRBJ2-7; 10 bases are shared with TRBD2. Germline CDR1 reads SGHTA; CDR2 reads FQGNSA. This CDR3 region has 15 residues. CDR3 bases: TGTGCCAGCAGCACCCGGACTAGCGGCTCCTACAAGCAGTACTTC. This translates into CASSTRTSGSYKQYF.

The CDR3 here is CASSRDRGSSGANVLTF. The CDR3 DNA follows: TGCGCCAGCAGTCGGGACAGGGGGAGCTCTGGGGCCAACGTCCTGACTTTC. The V call is TRBV5-1, the J call TRBJ2-6; TRBD1 aligns across 11 bases. The CDR3 covers 17 residues. Germline lookup yields CDR1 SGHRS and CDR2 YFSETQ. V lost 5 bases to trimming and J lost 0 bases; unmatched junction nucleotides: 4.

V and J are TRBV27 and TRBJ2-7; D is unresolved. The CDR3 loop spans 15 amino acids. Germline CDR1 is MNHEY and CDR2 is SMNVEV (reference sequence). Trimming removed 4 bases at V and 7 bases at J, with 20 bases between. The CDR3 loop reads CASSSNLATAGEQYF. The CDR3 DNA sequence: TGTGCCAGCAGTTCCAACCTGGCCACCGCCGGGGAGCAGTACTTC.

The rearrangement joins TRBV7-9 to TRBJ2-3, with TRBD1 as a possible D gene (5 bases). The CDR3 has 15 amino acids. Germline CDR1 and CDR2: SEHNR and FQNEAQ (reference sequence). V was shortened by 1 base and J by 1 base, with 9 bases between the two germline ends. The DNA of the CDR3 is TGTGCCAGCAGCTTAGTAGGGGCCCGCACAGATACGCAGTATTTT. This sequence encodes CASSLVGARTDTQYF.

The V and J genes are TRBV7-9 and TRBJ2-4, with D possibly matching TRBD2 (6 bases). Between the trimmed V and J ends, which lost 9 bases and 2 bases, there was a span of 14 bases. Germline V lookup: CDR1 SEHNR, CDR2 FQNEAQ (reference sequence). The CDR3 consists of 14 residues. CDR3 amino acids: CASGEDASKNIQYF. Here the CDR3 DNA reads TGTGCCAGTGGGGAGGACGCCTCCAAAAACATTCAGTACTTC. The full variable domain, rest sourced from reference TRBV7-9 and TRBJ2-4, is DTGVSQNPRHKITKRGQNVTFRCDPISEHNRLYWYRQTLGQGPEFLTYFQNEAQLEKSRLLSDRFSAERPKGSFSTLEIQRTEQGDSAMYLCASGEDASKNIQYFGAGTRLSVL.

The chain joins TRBV27 to TRBJ2-1, with a weak D call TRBD2 (6 bases). Trimming pared 7 bases from V and 4 bases from J, leaving 17 bases between. This CDR3 has 15 amino acids. Germline CDR1 is MNHEY and CDR2 is SMNVEV (reference sequence). Here the CDR3 reads CASTIKGLSYNEQFF. The CDR3 region has the DNA TGTGCCAGCACCATAAAGGGACTTTCGTACAATGAGCAGTTCTTC.

This CDR3 is CASSSTRDSLFSTDTQYF. CDR3 nucleotide sequence: TGTGCCAGCAGTTCTACCAGGGACAGTCTTTTTAGCACAGATACGCAGTATTTT. The chain has TRBV7-2 and TRBJ2-3; TRBD1 matches at 7 bases. Germline V lookup: CDR1 SGHTA, CDR2 FQGNSA. The CDR3 loop spans 18 amino acids. Losses at the gene ends were 6 bases for V and 0 bases for J; bases not matched to a gene: 15.

The chain employs TRBV10-1 and TRBJ2-1; the D gene is possibly TRBD1 (5 bases). Trimming left V 0 bases short and J 5 bases short, with 11 bases between. The germline V gene encodes CDR1 WNHNN and CDR2 SYGVQD (reference sequence). This CDR3 comprises 15 residues. The CDR3 bases are TGCGCCAGCAGTGAGTCACAGGTGGGAAACAATGAGCAGTTCTTC. Its protein product is CASSESQVGNNEQFF.

V gene TRBV9 combines with J gene TRBJ2-3; D possibly corresponds to TRBD2 (6 bases). The V end was cut by 2 bases, the J end by 3 bases, with 13 bases between. Germline assignment: CDR1 SGDLS and CDR2 YYNGEE. The CDR3 contains 15 residues. The CDR3, as DNA: TGTGCCAGCAGCGTGGGACCGGGGGTAACAGATACGCAGTATTTT. Translation: CASSVGPGVTDTQYF.

The rearrangement joins TRBV6-1 to TRBJ2-7; TRBD2 aligns across 8 bases. This CDR3 has 13 amino acids. Germline loops: CDR1 MNHNS, CDR2 SASEGT. The CDR3 is CAGAAGVTYEQYF. CDR3 coding DNA: TGTGCAGGGGCAGCGGGGGTAACCTACGAGCAGTACTTC.

The chain is built from TRBV15 and TRBJ1-5; possibly TRBD1 for D (6 bases). CDR1 is LNHNV, CDR2 YYDKDF, per germline (reference sequence). V was shortened by 0 bases and J by 2 bases, with 11 bases between the two germline ends. The CDR3 is 16 amino acids. CDR3 nucleotide sequence: TGTGCCACCAGCAGAGACAGGGGAAACGGCAATCAGCCCCAGCATTTT. Translated, it gives CATSRDRGNGNQPQHF.

V and J are TRBV29-1 and TRBJ1-2; TRBD1 aligns across 8 bases. This CDR3 contains 12 residues. The V and J ends lost 7 bases and 3 bases, in that order; junction bases with no gene match: 4. Per the germline V gene, CDR1 is SQVTM and CDR2 is ANQGSEA. In DNA form, the CDR3 reads TGCAGCGCAAGGGGACAGGACTATGGCTACACCTTC. Translation gives CSARGQDYGYTF. The full variable domain, in which reference TRBV29-1 and TRBJ1-2 provide the parts outside the CDR3, is SAVISQKPSRDICQRGTSLTIQCQVDSQVTMMFWYRQQPGQSLTLIATANQGSEATYESGFVIDKFPISRPNLTFSTLTVSNMSPEDSSIYLCSARGQDYGYTFGSGTRLTVV.

This chain links TRBV27 with TRBJ1-5; 8 bases fit TRBD1. Per the germline V gene, CDR1 is MNHEY and CDR2 is SMNVEV (reference sequence). The CDR3 has 15 amino acids. V was clipped by 4 bases and J by 4 bases; unmatched bases: 6. CDR3 DNA sequence: TGTGCCAGCAGTTCCAGGACAGGGTCTAATCAGCCCCAGCATTTT. Its protein product is CASSSRTGSNQPQHF.

The genes are TRBV6-6 and TRBJ1-5; D is unresolved. The germline CDR1 and CDR2 sequences are MNHNY and SVGAGI (reference sequence). The CDR3 covers 13 residues. V was pared by 5 bases and J by 4 bases, with 9 bases between. DNA of the CDR3: TGTGCCAGCAGTCACGGGATGAATCAGCCCCAGCATTTT. The encoded protein is CASSHGMNQPQHF.

The rearrangement links TRBV13 to TRBJ2-3; 10 bases agree with TRBD2. Trimming at V came to 4 bases and at J to 7 bases, leaving 8 bases not matched to a gene. The CDR3 has 15 amino acids. Germline assignment: CDR1 PRHDT and CDR2 FYEKMQ (reference sequence). Here the CDR3 reads CASSSLAGALHTQYF. The CDR3 nucleotides read TGTGCCAGCAGCTCCCTAGCGGGAGCCTTGCATACGCAGTATTTT.

V usage is TRBV5-1 and J usage is TRBJ1-5; D perhaps matches TRBD1 (5 bases). With 0 bases removed from V and 2 bases from J, the gap between germline ends came to 9 bases. CDR1 and CDR2 from the germline V gene are SGHRS and YFSETQ. The CDR3 is 15 amino acids. This CDR3 reads CASSLEGEGNQPQHF. For the CDR3, the DNA is TGCGCCAGCAGCTTGGAAGGGGAAGGCAATCAGCCCCAGCATTTT.

As DNA, the CDR3 is TGCGCCAGCAGCCGGCGGGGCAGAGATGAAAAACTGTTTTTT. Protein: CASSRRGRDEKLFF. The chain combines TRBV4-3 with TRBJ1-4; a possible D gene is TRBD1 (5 bases). This CDR3 is 14 amino acids long. With 4 bases removed from V and 6 bases from J, the gap between germline ends came to 12 bases. Per germline, CDR1 LGHNA and CDR2 YSLEER.

The chain has TRBV19 and TRBJ1-6; a possible D gene is TRBD1 (5 bases). V gave up 3 bases and J gave up 7 bases, with 13 bases separating them. The CDR3 covers 15 residues. The V gene's germline CDR1 is LNHDA and CDR2 SQIVND (reference sequence). The CDR3 bases are TGTGCCAGTAGTATCCCAGGGCCAGGGAATTCACCCCTCCACTTT. As protein: CASSIPGPGNSPLHF.

This rearrangement joins TRBV28 to TRBJ2-7; 11 bases align to TRBD1. After removal of 3 bases from V and 4 bases from J, the junction contained 5 bases not matched to a gene. The CDR3 is 15 amino acids. CDR1 is MDHEN, CDR2 SYDVKM, per germline. CDR3 amino acids: CASSFGQGAYYEQYF. DNA of the CDR3: TGTGCCAGCAGTTTTGGACAGGGGGCGTATTACGAGCAGTACTTC.

The chain joins TRBV10-1 to TRBJ2-5; 8 bases line up with TRBD2. Trimming cost V 4 bases and J 4 bases; bases outside gene matches: 2. Germline V gene sequence: CDR1 WNHNN, CDR2 SYGVQD (reference sequence). The CDR3 contains 13 residues. The CDR3 sequence: CASSVSGGETQYF. CDR3 bases: TGCGCCAGCAGTGTCAGCGGGGGAGAGACCCAGTACTTC.

The rearrangement uses TRBV2 and TRBJ2-7, with 11 bases that match TRBD2. Germline-derived CDR1 and CDR2 are SNHLY and FYNNEI. The CDR3 contains 14 residues. V gave up 7 bases and J gave up 5 bases; unmatched junction bases: 7. As DNA, the CDR3 is TGTGCCAGCATTAATCCGGGACTAGCGGACGAGCAGTACTTC. The encoded protein is CASINPGLADEQYF.

CDR3 loop: CASSLWGTSGSFEQYF. The CDR3 nucleotides are TGTGCCAGCAGTTTATGGGGGACTAGCGGGAGCTTCGAGCAGTACTTC. J is TRBJ2-7 and V is TRBV28, with TRBD2 identical over 14 bases. This CDR3 is 16 amino acids long. Germline V gene data show CDR1 as MDHEN and CDR2 as SYDVKM. The V gene end was trimmed by 0 bases and the J gene end by 6 bases; junction bases not matched to a gene: 4. The full variable domain, its missing parts supplied by reference TRBV28 and TRBJ2-7, is DVKVTQSSRYLVKRTGEKVFLECVQDMDHENMFWYRQDPGLGLRLIYFSYDVKMKEKGDIPEGYSVSREKKERFSLILESASTNQTSMYLCASSLWGTSGSFEQYFGPGTRLTVT.

The rearrangement joins TRBV27 to TRBJ2-7; D is unresolved. Germline CDR1 is MNHEY and CDR2 is SMNVEV (reference sequence). This CDR3 has 13 amino acids. Trimming removed 7 bases at V and 5 bases at J, with 15 bases between. CDR3 residues: CASTPELGNEQYF. The CDR3, as DNA: TGTGCCAGCACTCCCGAGCTAGGCAACGAGCAGTACTTC.

The V gene is TRBV14, the J gene TRBJ2-7; unclear D gene. This CDR3 has 13 residues. Trimming left V 0 bases short and J 5 bases short, with 8 bases between. Germline values: CDR1 SGHDN, CDR2 FVKESK. CDR3 loop: CASSQELSDEQYF. The CDR3 DNA reads TGTGCCAGCAGCCAAGAACTTTCCGACGAGCAGTACTTC.